Reported below is one TCR beta chain. Its specificity is unknown. The data are from a study of human T cells and chemical hapten exposure. Each CDR3 protein is one row after TCRdb ran MiXCR on the RACE reads. The data contain about 190,000 distinct CDR3 sequences, around 25% of them singletons. The germline V gene has CDR1 MNHEY and CDR2 SMNVEV (reference sequence). This CDR3 comprises 15 residues. Trimming stripped 5 bases from V and 0 bases from J, with 11 bases between. The study, taken as a whole, reports: Patch test scores rose with PT1 expanded TCR counts, a positive correlation. After DPC sensitization, TCRs above 1 in 1000 frequency showed no change.

Indicated time point: patch test 3, about 24 weeks after DPC sensitization. As for treatment: therapeutic diphenylcyclopropenone sensitization with weekly scalp DPC. Total RNA came from unfractionated whole blood. This clonotype originated in a woman aged 40 to 50 with alopecia areata. Some clones in this sample may be carry-over from other donors' samples. V is TRBV27 and J is TRBJ2-1; D ambiguous. The specimen was whole blood, collected in connection with sensitization to the hapten diphenylcyclopropenone (DPC). CDR3 residues: CASSLRVVSYNEQFF. The CDR3 DNA is TGTGCCAGCAGTCTCCGAGTAGTCTCCTACAATGAGCAGTTCTTC.